Shown below are 30 T cell receptor beta chains from a single sample sequenced in a study of cytomegalovirus exposure and HLA in healthy donors. TCRdb's table, derived via immunoSEQ multiplex PCR, lists solely in-frame clones and lacks some. Seen here are about 74,000 clones, 85% to 95% observed once, and the top ten hold 1.9%. The sample taken for sequencing was PBMCs. These receptors were collected from a woman younger than 35 in good health and CMV-seropositive.

This chain joins TRBV4-3 and TRBJ1-4; 9 bases fit TRBD1. After removal of 0 bases from V and 8 bases from J, the junction contained 1 base not matched to a gene. Germline V gene lookup returns CDR1 LGHNA and CDR2 YSLEER. This CDR3 contains 14 residues. The CDR3 DNA reads as TGCGCCAGCAGCCAAGATGGGACAGGGGAAAAACTGTTTTTT. The encoded protein is CASSQDGTGEKLFF.

V and J are TRBV6-1 and TRBJ2-5, with a weak D call TRBD1 (5 bases). Germline V gene data show CDR1 as MNHNS and CDR2 as SASEGT. This CDR3 spans 18 amino acids. V lost 6 bases and J lost 4, with 27 bases in between. Here the CDR3 DNA reads TGTGCCAGCAGCGAAAGCGTCGCAGGGTCGGCCTCGGGAGAGACCCAGTACTTC. This gives the protein CASSESVAGSASGETQYF.

J is TRBJ1-1 and V is TRBV5-1; TRBD1 aligns across 7 bases. Trimming removed 3 bases from V and 5 bases from J; junction bases left unmatched: 7. Germline lookup yields CDR1 SGHRS and CDR2 YFSETQ. The CDR3 has 14 amino acids. The CDR3 DNA is TGCGCCAGCAGCTCGACCCCGACAGGGACTGAAGCTTTCTTT. Translating it yields CASSSTPTGTEAFF. Drawing the rest from reference TRBV5-1 and TRBJ1-1, the complete variable domain is KAGVTQTPRYLIKTRGQQVTLSCSPISGHRSVSWYQQTPGQGLQFLFEYFSETQRNKGNFPGRFSGRQFSNSRSEMNVSTLELGDSALYLCASSSTPTGTEAFFGQGTRLTVV.

The chain carries TRBV7-3 and TRBJ2-3, with D perhaps matching TRBD1 (5 bases). Trimming removed 1 base from V and 6 bases from J, with 11 bases in between. Looked up from germline, CDR1 is SGHTA and CDR2 is FQGTGA. The CDR3 spans 14 residues. The CDR3 reads CASSLIHRTDTQYF. The CDR3 DNA follows: TGTGCCAGCAGCTTAATCCACAGGACGGATACGCAGTATTTT.

The chain couples TRBV27 to TRBJ2-7; a possible D gene is TRBD1 (6 bases). V gave up 9 bases and J gave up 6 bases, with 21 bases separating them. CDR3 length: 14 amino acids. CDR1 is MNHEY and CDR2 is SMNVEV in the germline V gene (reference sequence). For the CDR3, the DNA is TGTGCCAGTCATACAGGGATGAGCCCTCGCGAGCAGTACTTC. It codes for CASHTGMSPREQYF.

The chain recombines TRBV19 with TRBJ1-4, with a weak D call TRBD1 (5 bases). Germline loops: CDR1 LNHDA, CDR2 SQIVND (reference sequence). The CDR3 is made up of 15 amino acids. Trimming removed 5 bases at V and 2 bases at J, with 12 bases between. The CDR3 loop reads CASSQAGRTNEKLFF. The CDR3 DNA follows: TGTGCCAGTAGTCAGGCGGGGCGGACTAATGAAAAACTGTTTTTT.

This chain links TRBV7-8 with TRBJ2-7; 10 bases fit TRBD2. The ends lost 1 base at V and 0 bases at J; junction bases unmatched: 9. Per germline, CDR1 SGHVS and CDR2 FQNEAQ. The CDR3 is made up of 18 amino acids. CDR3 in amino acids: CASSLEGGLAESSYEQYF. Written as DNA, the CDR3 is TGTGCCAGCAGCTTAGAGGGAGGACTAGCGGAATCCTCCTACGAGCAGTACTTC.

The chain couples TRBV21-1 to TRBJ2-7; no check of the table's D call, TRBD1, against the DNA was made. TRBV21-1 is marked as a pseudogene. The CDR3 has 17 amino acids. The CDR3 DNA reads TGTGCCAGCAGCACGCCCCCCGGACAGGGGCGACCCTACGAGCAGTACTTC. Protein: CASSTPPGQGRPYEQYF.

V is TRBV6-5 and J is TRBJ2-6; D is uncertain. V was pared by 8 bases and J by 1 base, with 12 bases between. Germline V gene lookup returns CDR1 MNHEY and CDR2 SVGAGI. There are 15 residues in the CDR3. In DNA form, the CDR3 reads TGTGCCAGCGGGCCCCTAACATCTGGGGCCAACGTCCTGACTTTC. Its translation: CASGPLTSGANVLTF.

The V call is TRBV6-1, the J call TRBJ2-5; D is uncertain. The CDR3 is 10 residues long. The germline CDR1 and CDR2 sequences are MNHNS and SASEGT. V lost 7 bases, J lost 6 bases, and 6 bases lay in between. The CDR3 sequence is CASKLKTQYF. The CDR3 nucleotides read TGTGCCAGCAAGCTCAAGACCCAGTACTTC.

The chain combines TRBV9 with TRBJ2-5, with TRBD2 as a possible D gene (7 bases). Trimming removed 4 bases at V and 2 bases at J, with 21 bases between. This CDR3 has 17 residues. CDR1 is SGDLS and CDR2 is YYNGEE in the germline V gene. The CDR3 DNA reads TGTGCCAGCAGCTCCCCAACCGGGGGGCGGACACAAGAGACCCAGTACTTC. Its protein is CASSSPTGGRTQETQYF.

This chain joins TRBV11-3 and TRBJ2-3, with 8 nucleotides matching TRBD1. Germline lookup yields CDR1 SGHNT and CDR2 YENEEA. Losses at the gene ends were 2 bases for V and 4 bases for J; bases not matched to a gene: 8. This CDR3 region has 16 residues. The CDR3 loop reads CASSLLPGGESDTQYF. CDR3 DNA: TGTGCCAGCAGCTTACTCCCAGGGGGCGAGTCAGATACGCAGTATTTT.

The CDR3 sequence is CASSATGYEQYF. CDR3 sequence (DNA): TGTGCCAGCAGCGCGACAGGGTACGAGCAGTACTTC. V usage is TRBV9 and J usage is TRBJ2-7; TRBD1 aligns across 7 bases. The CDR3 runs to 12 residues. CDR1 is SGDLS and CDR2 is YYNGEE in the germline V gene. Unmatched junction bases numbered 1, after V lost 3 bases and J lost 4 bases.

The chain combines TRBV11-3 with TRBJ2-7; 7 bases are a match to TRBD2. The length of the CDR3 is 16 residues. With V trimmed by 5 bases and J by 3 bases, 13 bases remained unmatched. The germline V gene has CDR1 SGHNT and CDR2 YENEEA. CDR3 loop: CASSTQRGPHLYEQYF. The DNA for the CDR3 is TGTGCCAGCAGCACCCAGCGGGGCCCCCACCTCTACGAGCAGTACTTC.

The CDR3 here is CASSLNRGWTDTQYF. For the CDR3, the DNA is TGTGCCAGCAGCTTGAACAGGGGGTGGACAGATACGCAGTATTTT. The V gene is TRBV5-6, the J gene TRBJ2-3; TRBD1 agrees at 8 bases. Germline V gene data show CDR1 as SGHDT and CDR2 as YYEEEE. The CDR3 runs 15 residues. Trimming cost V 1 base and J 3 bases; bases outside gene matches: 4.

This chain uses TRBV5-4 with TRBJ1-5; no firm D call. This CDR3 is built from 13 residues. Per the germline V gene, CDR1 is SGHNT and CDR2 is YYREEE (reference sequence). The V end lost 0 bases, the J end lost 7 bases, and 8 bases lay between the germline ends. The CDR3 bases are TGTGCCAGCAGCTTGGGGTCCCAGCAGCCCCAGCATTTT. Its protein product is CASSLGSQQPQHF.

The chain is built from TRBV6-5 and TRBJ2-1; the match to TRBD2 covers 7 bases. This CDR3 comprises 15 residues. The V gene end was trimmed by 2 bases and the J gene end by 5 bases; junction bases not matched to a gene: 6. CDR1 is MNHEY, CDR2 SVGAGI, per germline. The DNA for the CDR3 is TGTGCCAGCAGTTACGCGGGCGGGAGAAACAATGAGCAGTTCTTC. Its translation is CASSYAGGRNNEQFF.

V gene TRBV5-6 combines with J gene TRBJ2-1; a weak D match, TRBD2 (5 bases). V was clipped by 0 bases and J by 2 bases, with 18 bases between them. The CDR3 contains 18 residues. Germline CDR1 SGHDT, CDR2 YYEEEE. The CDR3 is CASSLVRSGVSTYNEQFF. In nucleotides, the CDR3 is TGTGCCAGCAGCTTGGTTCGTTCCGGGGTTTCTACCTACAATGAGCAGTTCTTC.

The table lists this clone with a count of one. The rearrangement links TRBV4-1 to TRBJ1-2, with 9 bases lining up with TRBD1. Trimming at V came to 8 bases and at J to 9 bases, leaving 13 bases not matched to a gene. This CDR3 contains 14 residues. Germline CDR1 and CDR2: MGHRA and YSYEKL. The CDR3 spells CASSHSRDRESYTF. The DNA for the CDR3 is TGCGCCAGCTCTCATTCACGGGACAGGGAAAGCTACACCTTC.

The rearrangement links TRBV5-4 to TRBJ2-1, with D possibly matching TRBD2 (6 bases). CDR3 length equals 16 residues. V was cut by 0 bases and J by 0 bases, with 10 bases left in between. Germline values: CDR1 SGHNT, CDR2 YYREEE (reference sequence). The DNA for the CDR3 is TGTGCCAGCAGCTTGGGTAGCGGAAACTCCTACAATGAGCAGTTCTTC. This encodes CASSLGSGNSYNEQFF.

J is TRBJ1-5 and V is TRBV19, with a weak D call TRBD1 (5 bases). In germline, CDR1 is LNHDA, CDR2 SQIVND (reference sequence). The CDR3 loop spans 16 amino acids. V was shortened by 5 bases and J by 3 bases, with 17 bases between the two germline ends. This CDR3 reads CASSGGKTAINQPQHF. CDR3 nucleotide sequence: TGTGCCAGTAGTGGGGGGAAGACAGCCATCAATCAGCCCCAGCATTTT.

The chain uses TRBV18 and TRBJ1-1; TRBD1 matches 7 bases. Looked up from germline, CDR1 is KGHSH and CDR2 is LQKENI. V trimming: 6 bases; J trimming: 5 bases; junction bases outside the gene matches: 9. This CDR3 has 14 amino acids. CDR3 region: CASSLTGDRTEAFF. DNA of the CDR3: TGTGCCAGCTCGCTTACAGGGGATCGTACTGAAGCTTTCTTT.

This chain links TRBV7-9 with TRBJ1-4, with no clear D. The V end lost 4 bases, the J end lost 0 bases, and 3 bases lay between the germline ends. This CDR3 comprises 13 residues. CDR1 SEHNR and CDR2 FQNEAQ come from the germline V gene (reference sequence). The CDR3 nucleotides are TGTGCCAGCAGCTCTGCAACTAATGAAAAACTGTTTTTT. The encoded protein is CASSSATNEKLFF.

CDR3 DNA sequence: TGTGCCAGCAGCTTCCGGGGGGAAACGAACACCGGGGAGCTGTTTTTT. This encodes CASSFRGETNTGELFF. This chain uses TRBV7-9 with TRBJ2-2; TRBD2 matches at 7 bases. The CDR3 extends over 16 amino acids. The germline CDR1 and CDR2 sequences are SEHNR and FQNEAQ (reference sequence). Trimming took 3 bases from V and 0 from J; bases not matched to a gene: 4.

The chain uses TRBV2 and TRBJ2-4; 7 nucleotides match TRBD2. Germline assignment: CDR1 SNHLY and CDR2 FYNNEI. CDR3 length: 13 residues. Unmatched junction bases numbered 5, after V lost 4 bases and J lost 8 bases. In nucleotides, the CDR3 is TGTGCCAGCAGTGGGGAGGGTGGGCACATTCAGTACTTC. It encodes CASSGEGGHIQYF.

The chain links TRBV28 to TRBJ1-5; 9 bases align to TRBD1. CDR3 size: 15 residues. V was clipped by 6 bases and J by 5 bases; unmatched bases: 8. Looked up from germline, CDR1 is MDHEN and CDR2 is SYDVKM. CDR3 coding DNA: TGTGCCAGCAGCCTCTGGACAGGGGTGGATCAGCCCCAGCATTTT. Amino acids: CASSLWTGVDQPQHF.

V gene TRBV11-2 combines with J gene TRBJ2-1, with 10 bases lining up with TRBD2. Per germline, CDR1 SGHAT and CDR2 FQNNGV. Trimming removed 6 bases from V and 8 bases from J; junction bases left unmatched: 10. The CDR3 consists of 15 residues. CDR3 DNA sequence: TGTGCCAGCAGACAACCGGGACTAGCGATGGATGAGCAGTTCTTC. Residues: CASRQPGLAMDEQFF.

The chain employs TRBV7-9 and TRBJ1-1; D gene uncertain. CDR1 is SEHNR, CDR2 FQNEAQ, per germline (reference sequence). V shed 5 bases and J shed 4 bases, with 11 bases lying between them. The length of the CDR3 is 13 residues. CDR3 in amino acids: CASSSTEGTEAFF. Here the CDR3 DNA reads TGTGCCAGCAGCAGTACCGAGGGCACTGAAGCTTTCTTT.

This clone was seen a handful of times. The chain is built from TRBV6-1 and TRBJ2-6; weak D call: TRBD2 (5 bases). Trimming stripped 10 bases from V and 0 bases from J, with 13 bases between. CDR3 length: 15 residues. Germline values: CDR1 MNHNS, CDR2 SASEGT. CDR3 nucleotides: TGTGCCACGCGGGCGGTTAGCTCTGGGGCCAACGTCCTGACTTTC. It translates to CATRAVSSGANVLTF.

The J gene is TRBJ2-5, the V gene TRBV12-1; no check of the table's D call, TRBD1, against the DNA was made. TRBV12-1 is a recognized pseudogene. This CDR3 is built from 15 residues. DNA of the CDR3: TGTGCCAGCAGCGCCCCGGACAGGGGTCCGGAGACCCAGTACTTC. The encoded protein is CASSAPDRGPETQYF.